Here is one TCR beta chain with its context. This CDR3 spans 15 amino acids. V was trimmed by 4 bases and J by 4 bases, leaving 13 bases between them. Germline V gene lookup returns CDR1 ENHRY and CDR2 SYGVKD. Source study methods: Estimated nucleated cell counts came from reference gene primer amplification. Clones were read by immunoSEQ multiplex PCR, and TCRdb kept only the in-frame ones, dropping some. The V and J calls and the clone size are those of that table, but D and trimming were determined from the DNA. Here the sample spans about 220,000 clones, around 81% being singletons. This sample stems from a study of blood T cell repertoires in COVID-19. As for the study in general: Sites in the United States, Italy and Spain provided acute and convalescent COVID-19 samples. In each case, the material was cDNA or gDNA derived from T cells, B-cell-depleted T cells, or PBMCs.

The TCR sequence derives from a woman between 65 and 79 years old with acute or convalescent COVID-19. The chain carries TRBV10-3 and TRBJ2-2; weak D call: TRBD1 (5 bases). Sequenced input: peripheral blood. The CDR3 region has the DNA TGTGCCATCAGTGTTCAAGGGGCGCCCACCGGGGAGCTGTTTTTT. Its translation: CAISVQGAPTGELFF.